Sequencing of this T cell receptor beta chain was carried out in a study of blood T cells in healthy people across ages. Study-level findings and limits: Aged donors had fewer naive CD4+ cells and lower diversity than long-lived donors.

V was cut by 9 bases and J by 2 bases, with 17 bases left in between. The germline CDR1 and CDR2 sequences are LNHDA and SQIVND (reference sequence). The CDR3 has 15 amino acids. A single count supports this clonotype. What it binds is not known. The second PCR ran 7 to 11 cycles with a sample-barcoded 5' primer and J-beta primers. One entry per CDR3 protein results from TCRdb running MiXCR on the 5' RACE reads. The sample has more than 1.4 million distinct CDR3 sequences; 42% are singletons. Sequenced input: blood. The origin of this receptor is a woman between 18 and 29 years old in good health. The J gene is TRBJ2-1, the V gene TRBV19; the D gene is possibly TRBD2 (5 bases). CDR3 sequence: CASLSGNRPYNEQFF. Here the CDR3 DNA reads TGTGCCAGCCTGTCCGGGAACCGCCCCTACAATGAGCAGTTCTTC. The full variable domain, completed using reference TRBV19 and TRBJ2-1, is DGGITQSPKYLFRKEGQNVTLSCEQNLNHDAMYWYRQDPGQGLRLIYYSQIVNDFQKGDIAEGYSVSREKKESFPLTVTSAQKNPTAFYLCASLSGNRPYNEQFFGPGTRLTVL.